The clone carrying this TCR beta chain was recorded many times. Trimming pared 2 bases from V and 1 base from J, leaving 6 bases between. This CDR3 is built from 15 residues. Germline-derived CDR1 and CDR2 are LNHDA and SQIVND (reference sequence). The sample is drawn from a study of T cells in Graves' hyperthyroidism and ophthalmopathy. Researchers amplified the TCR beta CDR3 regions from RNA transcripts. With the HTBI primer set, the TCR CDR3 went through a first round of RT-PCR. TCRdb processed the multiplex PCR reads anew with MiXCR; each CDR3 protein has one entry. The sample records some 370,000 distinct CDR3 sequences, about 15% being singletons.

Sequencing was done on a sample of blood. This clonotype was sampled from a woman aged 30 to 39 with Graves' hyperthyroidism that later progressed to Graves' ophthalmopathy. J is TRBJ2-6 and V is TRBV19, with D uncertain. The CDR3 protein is CASSILGSGANVLTF. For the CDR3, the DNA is TGTGCCAGTAGTATATTAGGGTCTGGGGCCAACGTCCTGACTTTC. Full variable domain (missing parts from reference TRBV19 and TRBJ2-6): DGGITQSPKYLFRKEGQNVTLSCEQNLNHDAMYWYRQDPGQGLRLIYYSQIVNDFQKGDIAEGYSVSREKKESFPLTVTSAQKNPTAFYLCASSILGSGANVLTFGAGSRLTVL.